Sequencing of this TCR beta chain was carried out in a study of blood T cell repertoires in COVID-19. Study background: Donors in the United States, Italy and Spain gave samples during acute or convalescent COVID-19. PBMCs, B-cell-depleted T cells, or T cells were the source of the cDNA or gDNA that made up the material.

In the study's own analysis: Reference gene primer amplification yielded estimated nucleated cell counts. Sequencing used immunoSEQ multiplex PCR; TCRdb keeps in-frame clones, though not all of them. Clone size and the V and J calls come from that table; the DNA yielded D and trimming. The table lists roughly 120,000 clones, around three quarters of them singletons, with under 10% in the top ten. This clone was observed many times. With V trimmed by 4 bases and J by 6 bases, 3 bases remained unmatched. This CDR3 region has 14 residues. CDR1 MNHEY and CDR2 SVGAGI come from the germline V gene. Material for sequencing was peripheral blood. This chain joins TRBV6-5 and TRBJ1-3; 10 positions agree with TRBD1. The receptor comes from a woman in her fifties or sixties with acute or convalescent COVID-19. The CDR3 loop reads CASSFGQGENTIYF. CDR3 nucleotides: TGTGCCAGCAGTTTCGGACAGGGGGAAAACACCATATATTTT.